Here is one T cell receptor beta chain with its context. CDR1 and CDR2 (germline): MDHEN, SYDVKM. The CDR3 loop spans 17 amino acids. V was clipped by 4 bases and J by 4 bases; unmatched bases: 13. Only in-frame clones appear in the TCRdb table, and some are missing; sequencing was by immunoSEQ multiplex PCR. The sample lists roughly 300,000 clones; about 90% were seen once. This entry comes from a study of blood T cell repertoires in COVID-19. Two negative PCRs, clearance, or symptom resolution characterized the recovered Cohort 3 donors. The chain combines TRBV28 with TRBJ2-5, with 9 bases that match TRBD1. This TCR came from a woman aged 25 to 39 who had recovered from COVID-19. The specimen sequenced was PBMCs or T cells enriched from blood (not recorded which). The DNA for the CDR3 is TGTGCCAGCAGTTCCTCAACCCTACAGGGGGCGAGAGAGACCCAGTACTTC. Protein sequence: CASSSSTLQGARETQYF.